This T cell receptor (beta chain) stems from a study of blood T cell repertoires in COVID-19 (dated by TCRdb to about 2020). Turning to the overall study: Collaborator samples came from the United States, Italy and Spain and covered acute and convalescent phases of COVID-19. The samples were drawn from the first 160 participants of the ongoing ImmuneRACE study and from over a thousand subjects provided by 6 global collaborators. The dataset comprised deeply sampled blood TCRbeta repertoires from subjects exposed to, actively infected with, or recovered from COVID-19. Sample metadata almost always included a de-identified subject ID, COVID-19 status, age in years and sex. Where HLA class I and class II types were available, the types were taken from metadata supplied by the sample provider, not from assay-based typing. The repertoires were released in a freely available public database meant as a resource for research on the immune response to SARS-CoV-2. The prospective study material was composed of cDNA or gDNA derived from T cells, B-cell-depleted T cells, or PBMCs. Paper-wide results and their limitations: How much clinical and demographic metadata was included differed by source and by participant, and the metadata was provided uncurated.

TCRbeta CDR3 regions were amplified from genomic DNA using the immunoSEQ Assay, a bias-controlled multiplex PCR. The study's processing was this. The number of nucleated cells in each sample was estimated from the amplification of reference gene primers within the assay. To quantify the absolute abundance of each unique TCRbeta CDR3 rearrangement, sequence reads were collapsed and filtered. For each sample, productive Simpson clonality was calculated as the square root of Simpson's diversity index over productive rearrangements. TCRdb retrieved this table from immuneACCESS and kept in-frame rearrangements only. Not all clones are present; in checked studies, unresolved V genes account for under half, and no reason is known for the remainder. For V, J and clone size, that table is used; D and trimming come from the DNA. Here the sample has more than 50,000 clones; about nine tenths occur a single time. The top ten clonotypes cover around 1.5% of the sample.

According to the germline V gene, CDR1 reads LGHNT and CDR2 reads FRNRAP. V has 1 base trimmed and J has 6 bases trimmed; junction bases matching no gene number 5. Spanning cysteine to phenylalanine, the CDR3 consists of 15 amino acids. Just the 45-base CDR3 DNA is kept, in frame starting at base 1. As to this clone: Its antigen remains unidentified. Per-base qualities were not stored, and no clone one base away is much larger.

Collaborating institutions collected whole blood in K2EDTA tubes following their own protocols. Collaborator samples were shipped for TCRbeta analysis as frozen whole blood, isolated PBMCs, or DNA extracted from either sample type. Specimen: peripheral blood. The origin of this receptor is a human donor in a cohort sampled during active COVID-19. The rearranged chain carries TRBV12-5 and TRBJ2-3; a stretch of 9 junction bases matches TRBD1. The nucleotide sequence is TGTGCTAGTGGTTTGGGAGGACAGGGGAGGGATACGCAGTATTTT. The translation is CASGLGGQGRDTQYF.